The rows below give T cell receptor beta chains drawn from one sample of a study of blood T cell repertoires in COVID-19. The repertoire was sequenced with immunoSEQ multiplex PCR; TCRdb's copy has only in-frame clones and lacks some. Among about 180,000 clones listed, approximately 87% were seen once. The sequenced sample consisted of peripheral blood. These receptors all stem from a man between 65 and 85 years old with active or convalescent COVID-19. Each CDR3 is given with its conserved first and last residue. A D gene is named only where the DNA matches it firmly.

V gene,J gene,D gene,CDR3 protein
TRBV6-5,TRBJ2-5,.,CASSPLEGETQYF
TRBV1,TRBJ2-3,.,CTSSQEGRGPSTDTQYF
TRBV18,TRBJ1-6,.,CAGGTYNSPLHF
TRBV18,TRBJ1-1,.,CASSPTGPGDTEAFF
TRBV18,TRBJ1-2,.,CASSPGQTNYGYTF
TRBV5-5,TRBJ2-2,.,CASSGGQTARAGELFF
TRBV6-5,TRBJ1-1,TRBD1,CASRTDRERTEAFF
TRBV6-5,TRBJ1-4,TRBD1,CASSYSSGTGNEKLFF
TRBV27,TRBJ2-7,TRBD2,CASSSPGTSTYEQYF
TRBV13,TRBJ1-2,TRBD1,CASSNGQGGGYTF
TRBV19,TRBJ2-5,TRBD2,CASSILPGPGGAQYF
TRBV3-1/TRBV3-2,TRBJ1-1,TRBD1,CASSRQTGTEAFF
TRBV27,TRBJ2-7,TRBD1,CASSFWPGGHEQYF
TRBV18,TRBJ1-2,TRBD1,CASSPRGDRGNYGYTF
TRBV19,TRBJ2-6,.,CASSLPSSGANVLTF
TRBV3-1/TRBV3-2,TRBJ1-2,TRBD1,CASSHLGQGHGYTF
TRBV6-5,TRBJ1-4,.,CASSPGVKLFF
TRBV2,TRBJ2-5,.,CASARGGVETQYF
TRBV5-5,TRBJ1-5,.,CASSSTGGRQPQHF
TRBV7-9,TRBJ1-1,.,CASKGQSSEAFF
TRBV28,TRBJ1-2,.,CASRPDRHYGYTF
TRBV5-4,TRBJ1-2,.,CASSFGPRDGYTF
TRBV5-1,TRBJ2-3,TRBD2,CASSLDPGRALNTQYF
TRBV20-1,TRBJ2-7,TRBD1,CSASEGASTYEQYF
TRBV6-5,TRBJ1-5,.,CASRRTLSSNQPQHF
TRBV6-6,TRBJ2-1,TRBD2,CASRGGLAGGPHEQFF
TRBV7-2,TRBJ1-1,.,CASSRTRQVGTEAFF
TRBV7-2,TRBJ1-1,TRBD1,CASSPRLHRGHTEAFF
TRBV29-1,TRBJ2-7,TRBD2,CSVVGLAGHEQYF
TRBV6-6,TRBJ1-3,.,CASSFRPRLGNTIYF
TRBV4-3,TRBJ1-1,.,CASSPSRGQGHIPEAFF
TRBV15,TRBJ1-2,.,CATSRPRGDYGYTF
TRBV7-9,TRBJ2-2,TRBD1,CASSPLPRTGLAGELFF
TRBV7-6,TRBJ2-7,TRBD2,CASSLVAGATYEQYF
TRBV6-5,TRBJ2-7,.,CASSYRGQAYEQYF
TRBV29-1,TRBJ1-1,.,CSVDDRGGDEAFF
TRBV2,TRBJ2-5,.,CASSEAPGGQETQYF
TRBV6-5,TRBJ1-2,TRBD1,CASRLGQGYGYTF
TRBV29-1,TRBJ1-1,.,CSVVRQANTEAFF
TRBV7-2,TRBJ1-2,.,CASSLEAGRGWGYTF
TRBV18,TRBJ2-3,.,CASSPEFTDTQYF
TRBV3-1/TRBV3-2,TRBJ2-5,TRBD1,CASSRQGTGGETQYF
TRBV2,TRBJ2-7,TRBD2,CASKFRLAGDYEQYF
TRBV6-5,TRBJ2-1,TRBD1,CASSSPQGGSHEQFF
TRBV14,TRBJ2-1,TRBD2,CASSQLAESYNEQFF
TRBV2,TRBJ1-6,.,CASTLSQGNNSPLHF
TRBV4-1,TRBJ2-7,TRBD2,CASSQTSGITYEQYF
TRBV6-5,TRBJ1-5,.,CAGGTLLNQPQHF
TRBV19,TRBJ1-5,TRBD1,CATWDSLSNQPQHF
TRBV28,TRBJ1-2,TRBD1,CASSQGQGVYGYTF
TRBV3-1/TRBV3-2,TRBJ1-1,TRBD1,CASSRTGGLAEAFF
TRBV10-3,TRBJ2-5,TRBD1,CAIRMTGSGETQYF
TRBV19,TRBJ2-1,TRBD2,CASKGWRERNEQFF
TRBV2,TRBJ2-2,TRBD1,CASNPSGQGGTGELFF
TRBV27,TRBJ2-7,.,CASSLTPYEQYF
TRBV6-5,TRBJ2-3,TRBD2,CASSYSYSGSSDTQYF
TRBV9,TRBJ2-7,TRBD1,CASSATGNSYEQYF
TRBV29-1,TRBJ2-7,TRBD2,CSATSGSTSGEQYF
TRBV6-5,TRBJ1-1,TRBD1,CASSRLPTGGTEAFF